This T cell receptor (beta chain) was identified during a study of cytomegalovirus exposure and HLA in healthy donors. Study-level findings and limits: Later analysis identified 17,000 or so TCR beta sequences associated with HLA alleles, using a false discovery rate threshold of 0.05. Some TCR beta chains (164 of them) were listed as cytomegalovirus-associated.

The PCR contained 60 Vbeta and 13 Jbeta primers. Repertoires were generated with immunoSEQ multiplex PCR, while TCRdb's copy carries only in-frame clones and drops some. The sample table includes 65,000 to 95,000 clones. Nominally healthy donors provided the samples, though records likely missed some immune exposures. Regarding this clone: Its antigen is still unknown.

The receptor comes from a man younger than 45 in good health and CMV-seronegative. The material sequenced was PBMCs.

This CDR3 is CASSGQGRYEQYF. CDR3 nucleotide sequence: TGCGCCAGCAGCGGACAGGGCCGCTACGAGCAGTACTTC. The rearrangement links TRBV5-1 to TRBJ2-7; 8 nucleotides agree with TRBD1. CDR1 is SGHRS, CDR2 YFSETQ, per germline. With V trimmed by 4 bases and J by 3 bases, 3 bases remained unmatched. The CDR3 consists of 13 residues. Full variable domain (outside the CDR3, taken from reference TRBV5-1 and TRBJ2-7): KAGVTQTPRYLIKTRGQQVTLSCSPISGHRSVSWYQQTPGQGLQFLFEYFSETQRNKGNFPGRFSGRQFSNSRSEMNVSTLELGDSALYLCASSGQGRYEQYFGPGTRLTVT.